The 30 T cell receptor beta chains reported below all come from one sample, sequenced in a study of blood T cell repertoires in COVID-19. Assay used: immunoSEQ multiplex PCR; TCRdb lists only in-frame clones, some missing. The sample has 200,000 to 250,000 clones, about 88% seen once. The source material was peripheral blood. These receptors all stem from a woman in her 70s with active or convalescent COVID-19.

This clone was counted once. The chain uses TRBV7-2 and TRBJ1-5; 9 nucleotides align to TRBD1. CDR1 is SGHTA and CDR2 is FQGNSA in the germline V gene. Trimming removed 1 base from V and 7 bases from J; junction bases left unmatched: 2. The CDR3 loop spans 14 amino acids. CDR3 bases: TGTGCCAGCAGCTTAGGGACAGGGGCCCAGCCCCAGCATTTT. Translating it yields CASSLGTGAQPQHF. Combining the CDR3 with reference TRBV7-2 and TRBJ1-5 gives the whole variable domain GAGVSQSPSNKVTEKGKDVELRCDPISGHTALYWYRQSLGQGLEFLIYFQGNSAPDKSGLPSDRFSAERTGGSVSTLTIQRTQQEDSAVYLCASSLGTGAQPQHFGDGTRLSIL.

V and J are TRBV18 and TRBJ1-2; D ambiguous. Germline V gene data show CDR1 as KGHSH and CDR2 as LQKENI. Deletions cut 6 bases from V and 5 bases from J, with 10 bases between. The CDR3 consists of 12 residues. In nucleotides, the CDR3 is TGTGCCAGCTCCGAGGAGCCTTATGGCTACACCTTC. As protein: CASSEEPYGYTF.

V and J are TRBV5-1 and TRBJ1-6, with 7 bases aligning to TRBD1. The CDR3 has 13 residues. V was pared by 3 bases and J by 11 bases, with 5 bases of the junction left unmatched. Germline V CDR1 and CDR2: SGHRS, YFSETQ. The CDR3 coding sequence is TGCGCCAGCAGCTCGACAGGGATGGCACCCCTCCACTTT. This codes for CASSSTGMAPLHF. Full variable domain (missing parts from reference TRBV5-1 and TRBJ1-6): KAGVTQTPRYLIKTRGQQVTLSCSPISGHRSVSWYQQTPGQGLQFLFEYFSETQRNKGNFPGRFSGRQFSNSRSEMNVSTLELGDSALYLCASSSTGMAPLHFGNGTRLTVT.

The chain couples TRBV5-8 to TRBJ2-2; 7 nucleotides match TRBD1. V lost 5 bases, J lost 4 bases, and 5 bases stayed unmatched. Germline V CDR1 and CDR2: SGHTS, YDEGEE. The CDR3 has 14 residues. The CDR3 nucleotides read TGTGCCAGCAGAAGGGCAGGGGGCACCGGGGAGCTGTTTTTT. Its translation is CASRRAGGTGELFF.

This clone occurred once. The gene calls are TRBV10-3 and TRBJ1-2, with a possible D match to TRBD1 (6 bases). The CDR3 extends over 16 amino acids. Germline V gene lookup returns CDR1 ENHRY and CDR2 SYGVKD. Trimming took off 0 bases at V and 4 bases at J, with 15 bases between the two ends. CDR3 sequence reads: CAISESGSRGGYGYTF. CDR3 nucleotides: TGTGCCATCAGTGAGTCGGGGAGTCGAGGGGGCTATGGCTACACCTTC.

This clone came up a few times. The V call is TRBV6-2 or TRBV6-3, the J call TRBJ1-5; D is possibly TRBD1 (6 bases). The germline CDR1 and CDR2 sequences are MNHEY and SVGEGT. The V and J ends lost 4 bases and 2 bases respectively, with 6 bases between them. This CDR3 comprises 13 residues. The CDR3 region has the DNA TGTGCCAGCAGTTCAGGGGGCAATCAGCCCCAGCATTTT. Its protein product is CASSSGGNQPQHF.

The V gene is TRBV6-5, the J gene TRBJ1-1; weak D call: TRBD1 (5 bases). V lost 7 bases and J lost 1, with 10 bases in between. In germline, CDR1 is MNHEY, CDR2 SVGAGI. The CDR3 runs to 13 residues. This chain's CDR3 is CASTNGGNTEAFF. DNA of the CDR3: TGTGCCAGCACCAACGGGGGGAACACTGAAGCTTTCTTT.

The rearrangement joins TRBV3-1 (or the pseudogene TRBV3-2) to TRBJ1-1, with D perhaps TRBD1 (5 bases). The germline V gene encodes CDR1 LGHDT and CDR2 YNNKEL (reference sequence). This CDR3 is 13 amino acids long. V lost 6 bases and J 5 bases, leaving 13 bases between the germline ends. The CDR3 loop is CASSQWAGTEAFF. The CDR3 DNA reads as TGTGCCAGCAGTCAGTGGGCAGGGACTGAAGCTTTCTTT.

The rearrangement uses TRBV12-3 or TRBV12-4 and TRBJ1-2; unclear D gene. The V gene lost 5 bases and the J gene lost 7 bases, with 14 bases spanning the gap. The CDR3 covers 13 residues. The CDR3: CASSQRLDFGYTF. The CDR3 nucleotides are TGTGCCAGCAGTCAACGGTTAGATTTTGGCTACACCTTC.

With regard to this clone: Germline and junction disagree at one end, which may indicate a read error. V is TRBV7-2 and J is TRBJ1-2; D perhaps matches TRBD1 (5 bases). In germline, CDR1 is SGHTA, CDR2 FQGNSA. This CDR3 comprises 11 residues. The CDR3: CASSDGGGLPF. CDR3 sequence (DNA): TGTGCCAGCAGCGATGGGGGGGGTTTACCGTTC.

The chain employs TRBV27 and TRBJ1-1; D might be TRBD1 (6 bases). The V gene lost 2 bases and the J gene lost 7 bases, with 11 bases spanning the gap. Germline CDR1 and CDR2: MNHEY and SMNVEV (reference sequence). This CDR3 is built from 13 residues. The chain's CDR3 is CASSLREGDEAFF. In nucleotides, the CDR3 is TGTGCCAGCAGTTTAAGGGAGGGGGATGAAGCTTTCTTT.

The J gene is TRBJ2-2, the V gene TRBV5-4, with 9 bases fitting TRBD1. V lost 6 bases and J lost 6; bases outside the gene matches: 9. The CDR3 is 15 residues long. CDR1 and CDR2 (germline): SGHNT, YYREEE (reference sequence). In DNA, the CDR3 is TGTGCCAGCAAGCCGGGACAGGGCTTCGCCGGGGAGCTGTTTTTT. Its translation is CASKPGQGFAGELFF.

V gene TRBV6-2 or TRBV6-3 combines with J gene TRBJ1-2; 10 nucleotides match TRBD1. Trimming at V came to 5 bases and at J to 8 bases, leaving 5 bases not matched to a gene. The CDR3 runs 13 residues. Germline values: CDR1 MNHEY, CDR2 SVGEGT. CDR3: CASSHGTGVGYTF. The CDR3 DNA is TGTGCCAGCAGTCACGGGACAGGGGTCGGCTACACCTTC.

This clone was counted a few times. The chain couples TRBV12-3 or TRBV12-4 to TRBJ1-5, with D unclear. CDR3 length equals 13 residues. V lost 4 bases and J lost 1, with 5 bases in between. CDR3 sequence reads: CASSSQSNQPQHF. The DNA for the CDR3 is TGTGCCAGCAGTTCACAGAGCAATCAGCCCCAGCATTTT.

This CDR3 is CASSLDRPDGYTF. The CDR3 nucleotides read TGCGCCAGCAGCCTGGACAGGCCGGACGGCTACACCTTC. The chain joins TRBV5-1 to TRBJ1-2; 7 bases match TRBD1. Germline CDR1 and CDR2: SGHRS and YFSETQ. This CDR3 spans 13 amino acids. J gave up 8 bases and V 4 bases, and 8 bases lay outside the gene matches.

This chain joins TRBV19 and TRBJ2-7; a weak D match, TRBD1 (6 bases). The CDR3 covers 12 residues. The ends were cut back, 3 bases at V and 7 bases at J, with 10 bases in the middle. Germline V gives CDR1 LNHDA, CDR2 SQIVND (reference sequence). CDR3 protein: CASSIPGEEQYF. In nucleotides, the CDR3 is TGTGCCAGTAGTATCCCAGGGGAAGAGCAGTACTTC.

The chain combines TRBV10-1 with TRBJ1-6; D is possibly TRBD1 (6 bases). Trimming left V 0 bases short and J 7 bases short, with 10 bases between. The germline gives CDR1 WNHNN, CDR2 SYGVQD (reference sequence). The CDR3 is 15 amino acids. Here the CDR3 reads CASSESTGTNSPLHF. For the CDR3, the DNA is TGCGCCAGCAGTGAGTCTACAGGGACCAATTCACCCCTCCACTTT.

The J gene is TRBJ2-1, the V gene TRBV7-2; 8 bases match TRBD1. Germline trimming cut 6 bases from V and 5 bases from J; bases unmatched to any gene: 9. This CDR3 comprises 15 residues. Germline values: CDR1 SGHTA, CDR2 FQGNSA. The DNA of the CDR3 is TGTGCCAGCAGTTCTCTGGACAGGGACCACAATGAGCAGTTCTTC. Amino acid sequence: CASSSLDRDHNEQFF.

The genes are TRBV25-1 and TRBJ2-1; 8 nucleotides line up with TRBD2. The CDR3 has 13 residues. Germline CDR1 and CDR2: MGHDK and SYGVNS. V lost 4 bases to trimming and J lost 6 bases; unmatched junction nucleotides: 2. Here the CDR3 reads CASSARGGNEQFF. In DNA, the CDR3 is TGTGCCAGCAGTGCACGGGGGGGCAATGAGCAGTTCTTC.

The rearrangement uses TRBV27 and TRBJ1-3, with unresolved D. V was cut by 5 bases and J by 0 bases, with 11 bases left in between. The germline V gene has CDR1 MNHEY and CDR2 SMNVEV (reference sequence). The CDR3 runs 15 residues. The CDR3 DNA follows: TGTGCCAGCAGTCCACTGTACCGCTCTGGAAACACCATATATTTT. This sequence encodes CASSPLYRSGNTIYF.

For the CDR3, the DNA is TGTGCCAGCAGCTTAGCCCCCGGCACAGGGGTCGGGGTGACAACTAATGAAAAACTGTTTTTT. Its translation: CASSLAPGTGVGVTTNEKLFF. The J gene is TRBJ1-4, the V gene TRBV7-2; 7 bases are a match to TRBD1. The ends lost 0 bases at V and 0 bases at J; junction bases unmatched: 16. Germline loops: CDR1 SGHTA, CDR2 FQGNSA. The CDR3 has 21 residues.

The V gene is TRBV7-6, the J gene TRBJ1-3; D ambiguous. Germline-derived CDR1 and CDR2 are SGHVS and FNYEAQ. This CDR3 spans 15 amino acids. V was pared by 5 bases and J by 8 bases, with 19 bases between. This CDR3 reads CASSRGGSSLDTIYF. The CDR3 nucleotides read TGTGCCAGCAGCCGAGGCGGCAGCTCTCTGGACACCATATATTTT.

The J gene is TRBJ1-3, the V gene TRBV2; TRBD1 matches 7 bases. Germline CDR1 reads SNHLY; CDR2 reads FYNNEI. V lost 8 bases, J lost 0 bases, and 4 bases stayed unmatched. The length of the CDR3 is 14 residues. The CDR3 region has the DNA TGTGCCAGCGGACAGGTAATCTCTGGAAACACCATATATTTT. Its protein is CASGQVISGNTIYF.

This clone was found once. This chain uses TRBV5-5 with TRBJ1-1; D remains ambiguous. The CDR3 is 14 amino acids. V was pared by 4 bases and J by 0 bases, with 10 bases between. In germline, CDR1 is SGHKS, CDR2 YYEKEE (reference sequence). The CDR3 DNA sequence: TGTGCCAGCAGCAAGGACGGGGTGAACACTGAAGCTTTCTTT. Its protein product is CASSKDGVNTEAFF.

The chain's CDR3 is CASSRGGRGSPLHF. The CDR3 nucleotides read TGTGCCAGCAGTCGGGGGGGCAGGGGGTCACCCCTCCACTTT. The gene calls are TRBV6-2 or TRBV6-3 and TRBJ1-6, with TRBD1 matching over 7 bases. The CDR3 loop spans 14 amino acids. Losses at the gene ends were 5 bases for V and 10 bases for J; bases not matched to a gene: 8. Germline V gene lookup returns CDR1 MNHEY and CDR2 SVGEGT.

This chain connects TRBV18 to TRBJ1-4; D possibly corresponds to TRBD1 (6 bases). The V and J ends lost 6 bases and 0 bases respectively, with 8 bases between them. The CDR3 extends over 14 amino acids. Germline V CDR1 and CDR2: KGHSH, LQKENI. In nucleotides, the CDR3 is TGTGCCAGCTCGACAGGTGCAACTAATGAAAAACTGTTTTTT. Translation: CASSTGATNEKLFF.

The chain joins TRBV24-1 to TRBJ1-1; D is uncertain. The V end lost 0 bases, the J end lost 9 bases, and 7 bases lay between the germline ends. CDR1 KGHDR and CDR2 SFDVKD come from the germline V gene. The CDR3 has 12 residues. Here the CDR3 reads CATSDLTGKAFF. The CDR3, as DNA: TGTGCCACCAGTGATTTGACGGGGAAAGCTTTCTTT.

The V gene is TRBV3-1 (or the pseudogene TRBV3-2), the J gene TRBJ1-5; D possibly corresponds to TRBD1 (5 bases). CDR1 is LGHDT, CDR2 YNNKEL, per germline (reference sequence). The CDR3 totals 16 residues. The ends were cut back, 3 bases at V and 3 bases at J, with 15 bases in the middle. The CDR3 loop is CASSQGGLMNNQPQHF. DNA of the CDR3: TGTGCCAGCAGCCAGGGGGGACTGATGAACAATCAGCCCCAGCATTTT.

The J gene is TRBJ2-1, the V gene TRBV9; tentative D call: TRBD2 (5 bases). The germline V gene encodes CDR1 SGDLS and CDR2 YYNGEE. The CDR3 runs 16 residues. Trimming left V 4 bases short and J 3 bases short, with 17 bases between. This CDR3 reads CASSPITPRGYNEQFF. The CDR3 bases are TGTGCCAGCAGCCCAATAACCCCCCGGGGCTACAATGAGCAGTTCTTC.

This clone was observed once. The rearrangement joins TRBV29-1 to TRBJ2-4; TRBD1 matches at 9 bases. The J segment lost 3 bases and the V segment lost 5 bases, leaving 14 bases of the junction unmatched. Germline lookup yields CDR1 SQVTM and CDR2 ANQGSEA. This CDR3 comprises 17 residues. CDR3 sequence reads: CSVPFTGTGTGKNIQYF. The CDR3 coding sequence is TGCAGCGTTCCCTTCACCGGGACAGGGACAGGCAAAAACATTCAGTACTTC.